The text below deals with one T cell receptor (beta chain). The antigen remains undetermined. The sample comes from a study of graft-versus-host responses after intestinal transplantation. The study, taken as a whole, reports: GvH clones surfaced in recipient marrow, some emerging earlier in ileum or blood.

TCRdb's table, derived via immunoSEQ multiplex PCR, lists solely in-frame clones and lacks some. Here the sample spans about 90,000 clones, approximately 95% being singletons. The germline gives CDR1 GTSNPN, CDR2 SVGIG (reference sequence). This CDR3 spans 15 amino acids. The V segment lost 0 bases and the J segment 4 bases; nucleotides outside the gene matches: 4. The source material was unstimulated CD8+ T cells sorted from spleen or lymph node cells, sampled before intestinal transplant. The rearrangement links TRBV30 to TRBJ1-3, with 9 bases lining up with TRBD1. This receptor was obtained from a human donor who received an intestinal transplant. The CDR3 protein is CAWSVYRGRGNTIYF. Written as DNA, the CDR3 is TGTGCCTGGAGTGTATACAGGGGGCGAGGAAACACCATATATTTT.